Listed below are T cell receptor beta chains from one sample, sequenced in a study of blood T cell repertoires in COVID-19. TCRdb keeps only in-frame clones here, not all; method: immunoSEQ multiplex PCR. The data hold under 200,000 clones, with roughly nine tenths observed a single time. Sequenced input: peripheral blood. The receptor source for this set is a woman aged 55-70 years with COVID-19, enrolled during active disease. Each CDR3 is given with its conserved first and last residue. Fields, in order: J gene, clone size, D gene, V gene, CDR3 protein, CDR3 DNA. D genes are given only for firm matches. Expanded clones get a size class; other rows say once, few or many, or leave the size out.

j_gene: TRBJ2-7; abundance: NA; d_gene: NA; v_gene: TRBV19; CDR3aa: CASSRQTSSYEQYF; CDR3nt: TGTGCCAGTAGTCGGCAGACTAGCTCCTACGAGCAGTACTTC
j_gene: TRBJ2-3; abundance: NA; d_gene: TRBD2; v_gene: TRBV19; CDR3aa: CATSSSGRATDTQYF; CDR3nt: TGTGCCACCAGCTCTAGCGGGAGGGCCACAGATACGCAGTATTTT
j_gene: TRBJ1-5; abundance: NA; d_gene: TRBD1; v_gene: TRBV18; CDR3aa: CASSTTGFNQPQHF; CDR3nt: TGTGCCAGCTCCACGACAGGGTTCAATCAGCCCCAGCATTTT
j_gene: TRBJ2-6; abundance: NA; d_gene: TRBD1; v_gene: TRBV27; CDR3aa: CASSDYRGGANVLTF; CDR3nt: TGTGCCAGCAGTGACTACAGGGGTGGGGCCAACGTCCTGACTTTC
j_gene: TRBJ1-3; abundance: few; d_gene: NA; v_gene: TRBV19; CDR3aa: CASSPERFARSSGNTIYF; CDR3nt: TGTGCCAGTAGCCCCGAACGTTTCGCAAGGAGCTCTGGAAACACCATATATTTT
j_gene: TRBJ2-3; abundance: NA; d_gene: TRBD2; v_gene: TRBV19; CDR3aa: CASTHSPAGGVDTQYF; CDR3nt: TGTGCCAGTACCCATTCCCCCGCGGGAGGGGTAGATACGCAGTATTTT
j_gene: TRBJ1-1; abundance: NA; d_gene: TRBD1; v_gene: TRBV6-5; CDR3aa: CASSASGGTEAFF; CDR3nt: TGTGCCAGCAGCGCCTCAGGGGGGACTGAAGCTTTCTTT
j_gene: TRBJ2-5; abundance: NA; d_gene: NA; v_gene: TRBV4-1; CDR3aa: CASSLLRLTQETQYF; CDR3nt: TGCGCCAGCAGTCTTCTACGACTGACTCAAGAGACCCAGTACTTC
j_gene: TRBJ2-1; abundance: once; d_gene: TRBD2; v_gene: TRBV4-2; CDR3aa: CASSQVAGTNYNEQFF; CDR3nt: TGTGCCAGCAGCCAAGTAGCGGGAACTAACTACAATGAGCAGTTCTTC
j_gene: TRBJ1-5; abundance: NA; d_gene: TRBD1; v_gene: TRBV5-3; CDR3aa: CARSPSGTGIWTIYQPQHF; CDR3nt: TGTGCCAGAAGCCCCTCAGGGACAGGGATATGGACAATTTATCAGCCCCAGCATTTT
j_gene: TRBJ2-3; abundance: NA; d_gene: NA; v_gene: TRBV27; CDR3aa: CASTNYLPGDTQYF; CDR3nt: TGTGCCAGCACGAACTACCTACCGGGAGATACGCAGTATTTT
j_gene: TRBJ1-1; abundance: NA; d_gene: NA; v_gene: TRBV6-4; CDR3aa: CASRRKANTEAFF; CDR3nt: TGTGCCAGCAGGCGGAAGGCGAACACTGAAGCTTTCTTT
j_gene: TRBJ2-1; abundance: NA; d_gene: NA; v_gene: TRBV4-3; CDR3aa: CASSQGDGRRNEQFF; CDR3nt: TGCGCCAGCAGCCAAGGGGACGGGAGACGGAATGAGCAGTTCTTC
j_gene: TRBJ2-1; abundance: NA; d_gene: NA; v_gene: TRBV15; CDR3aa: CATSRDRINNEQFF; CDR3nt: TGTGCCACCAGCAGAGACAGGATAAACAATGAGCAGTTCTTC
j_gene: TRBJ2-3; abundance: NA; d_gene: NA; v_gene: TRBV24-1; CDR3aa: CATSTGQGREDTQYF; CDR3nt: TGTGCCACTAGTACTGGGCAGGGGAGAGAAGATACGCAGTATTTT
j_gene: TRBJ1-4; abundance: NA; d_gene: TRBD1; v_gene: TRBV30; CDR3aa: CAWSARGRRGEKLFF; CDR3nt: TGTGCCTGGAGCGCCAGGGGGCGGAGGGGTGAAAAACTGTTTTTT
j_gene: TRBJ2-7; abundance: NA; d_gene: TRBD2; v_gene: TRBV23-1; CDR3aa: CARIRKREEYEQYF; CDR3nt: TGCGCCAGGATTCGAAAGCGGGAGGAGTACGAGCAGTACTTC
j_gene: TRBJ1-2; abundance: NA; d_gene: TRBD1; v_gene: TRBV11-3; CDR3aa: CASSLGQGGRNYGYTF; CDR3nt: TGTGCCAGCAGCTTAGGACAGGGAGGTCGTAACTATGGCTACACCTTC
j_gene: TRBJ1-4; abundance: NA; d_gene: NA; v_gene: TRBV5-1; CDR3aa: CASSSNKQGPSEKLFF; CDR3nt: TGCGCCAGCAGCTCGAACAAGCAGGGGCCGAGTGAAAAACTGTTTTTT
j_gene: TRBJ2-1; abundance: NA; d_gene: TRBD2; v_gene: TRBV4-1; CDR3aa: CASSQEGSGGSSGNNEQFF; CDR3nt: TGCGCCAGCAGCCAAGAGGGTAGCGGGGGCTCCTCGGGGAACAATGAGCAGTTCTTC
j_gene: TRBJ2-3; abundance: NA; d_gene: TRBD2; v_gene: TRBV18; CDR3aa: CASSPPYALAGVTDTQYF; CDR3nt: TGTGCCAGCTCACCACCGTATGCACTAGCGGGAGTTACAGATACGCAGTATTTT
j_gene: TRBJ2-7; abundance: NA; d_gene: TRBD1; v_gene: TRBV24-1; CDR3aa: CAVGTGAYEQYF; CDR3nt: TGTGCCGTCGGGACAGGAGCCTACGAGCAGTACTTC
j_gene: TRBJ2-2; abundance: NA; d_gene: NA; v_gene: TRBV19; CDR3aa: CASSNLFGELFF; CDR3nt: TGTGCCAGTAGTAATCTCTTCGGGGAGCTGTTTTTT
j_gene: TRBJ2-3; abundance: NA; d_gene: NA; v_gene: TRBV28; CDR3aa: CASSFGRFEVVGYF; CDR3nt: TGTGCCAGCAGTTTCGGCCGCTTCGAGGTCGTTGGGTATTTT
j_gene: TRBJ2-3; abundance: NA; d_gene: NA; v_gene: TRBV18; CDR3aa: CASSPPGGDTQYF; CDR3nt: TGTGCCAGCTCACCACCGGGGGGAGATACGCAGTATTTT
j_gene: TRBJ1-6; abundance: once; d_gene: NA; v_gene: TRBV25-1; CDR3aa: CASSPPGDNSPLHF; CDR3nt: TGTGCCAGCAGTCCACCCGGGGATAATTCACCCCTCCACTTT
j_gene: TRBJ2-1; abundance: NA; d_gene: TRBD1; v_gene: TRBV14; CDR3aa: CASSQEVRDRGYNEQFF; CDR3nt: TGTGCCAGCAGCCAAGAGGTGCGGGACAGGGGCTACAATGAGCAGTTCTTC
j_gene: TRBJ1-1; abundance: NA; d_gene: NA; v_gene: TRBV29-1; CDR3aa: CSVEVTVNTEAFF; CDR3nt: TGCAGCGTTGAAGTGACAGTGAACACTGAAGCTTTCTTT
j_gene: TRBJ1-4; abundance: few; d_gene: NA; v_gene: TRBV7-9; CDR3aa: CASSLGASESEKLFF; CDR3nt: TGTGCCAGCAGCTTAGGTGCAAGCGAGAGTGAAAAACTGTTTTTT
j_gene: TRBJ2-7; abundance: NA; d_gene: NA; v_gene: TRBV24-1; CDR3aa: CATSGGSEQYF; CDR3nt: TGTGCCACCAGTGGAGGGTCCGAGCAGTACTTC
j_gene: TRBJ2-3; abundance: NA; d_gene: NA; v_gene: TRBV12-5; CDR3aa: CASGLVAWSGSTDTQYF; CDR3nt: TGTGCTAGTGGTTTGGTAGCTTGGAGTGGGAGCACAGATACGCAGTATTTT
j_gene: TRBJ2-1; abundance: NA; d_gene: TRBD2; v_gene: TRBV6-1; CDR3aa: CASSEAPLAGGLRGQFF; CDR3nt: TGTGCCAGCAGTGAAGCGCCACTAGCGGGAGGTCTCCGGGGGCAGTTCTTC
j_gene: TRBJ1-5; abundance: NA; d_gene: NA; v_gene: TRBV24-1; CDR3aa: CATSDAGVWAQHF; CDR3nt: TGTGCCACCAGTGATGCGGGGGTCTGGGCCCAGCATTTT
j_gene: TRBJ1-1; abundance: once; d_gene: TRBD1; v_gene: TRBV18; CDR3aa: CASSPGQGRGAFF; CDR3nt: TGTGCCAGCTCACCAGGACAGGGGAGGGGAGCTTTCTTT
j_gene: TRBJ2-2; abundance: once; d_gene: NA; v_gene: TRBV19; CDR3aa: CASMGQMNTGELFF; CDR3nt: TGTGCCAGTATGGGCCAGATGAACACCGGGGAGCTGTTTTTT
j_gene: TRBJ1-6; abundance: NA; d_gene: NA; v_gene: TRBV19; CDR3aa: CATQTGSYNSPLHF; CDR3nt: TGTGCCACCCAGACGGGTTCCTATAATTCACCCCTCCACTTT
j_gene: TRBJ2-4; abundance: NA; d_gene: TRBD2; v_gene: TRBV10-1; CDR3aa: CASSGGLAGRPGAKNIQYF; CDR3nt: TGCGCCAGCAGTGGGGGACTAGCGGGAAGACCCGGTGCCAAAAACATTCAGTACTTC
j_gene: TRBJ2-3; abundance: NA; d_gene: NA; v_gene: TRBV7-7; CDR3aa: CASSLDSGADTQYF; CDR3nt: TGTGCTAGCAGCTTAGACAGTGGCGCAGATACGCAGTATTTT
j_gene: TRBJ1-5; abundance: NA; d_gene: TRBD1; v_gene: TRBV28; CDR3aa: CASSLPGGNQPQHF; CDR3nt: TGTGCCAGCAGTTTGCCAGGGGGGAATCAGCCCCAGCATTTT
j_gene: TRBJ2-7; abundance: NA; d_gene: TRBD2; v_gene: TRBV27; CDR3aa: CASSSSGRNYEQYF; CDR3nt: TGTGCCAGCAGTTCTAGCGGGAGGAACTACGAGCAGTACTTC
j_gene: TRBJ1-2; abundance: NA; d_gene: TRBD1; v_gene: TRBV30; CDR3aa: CAWGQGLNFYGYTF; CDR3nt: TGTGCCTGGGGACAGGGTTTGAATTTCTATGGCTACACCTTC
j_gene: TRBJ1-3; abundance: NA; d_gene: NA; v_gene: TRBV7-9; CDR3aa: CASSFDLSSGNTIYF; CDR3nt: TGTGCCAGCAGCTTCGACTTGAGCTCTGGAAACACCATATATTTT
j_gene: TRBJ2-1; abundance: NA; d_gene: TRBD1; v_gene: TRBV7-9; CDR3aa: CASSLGTGPYNEQFF; CDR3nt: TGTGCCAGCAGCTTAGGGACAGGGCCCTACAATGAGCAGTTCTTC
j_gene: TRBJ2-7; abundance: NA; d_gene: TRBD2; v_gene: TRBV4-1; CDR3aa: CASSRLGLAGVGSYEQYF; CDR3nt: TGCGCCAGCAGCCGGTTGGGACTAGCGGGAGTTGGGTCCTACGAGCAGTACTTC
j_gene: TRBJ2-5; abundance: NA; d_gene: NA; v_gene: TRBV27; CDR3aa: CASSHSIWEETQYF; CDR3nt: TGTGCCAGCAGTCACTCGATTTGGGAGGAGACCCAGTACTTC
j_gene: TRBJ2-1; abundance: NA; d_gene: NA; v_gene: TRBV30; CDR3aa: CAWSVGGMGGNEQFF; CDR3nt: TGTGCCTGGAGTGTAGGGGGTATGGGTGGCAATGAGCAGTTCTTC
j_gene: TRBJ1-3; abundance: NA; d_gene: TRBD1; v_gene: TRBV2; CDR3aa: CASRRDSSGNTIYF; CDR3nt: TGTGCCAGCAGGAGGGACAGCTCTGGAAACACCATATATTTT
j_gene: TRBJ1-5; abundance: NA; d_gene: NA; v_gene: TRBV19; CDR3aa: CASSIMEGRPMNQPQHF; CDR3nt: TGTGCCAGTAGTATCATGGAGGGCAGGCCGATGAATCAGCCCCAGCATTTT
j_gene: TRBJ1-1; abundance: NA; d_gene: NA; v_gene: TRBV6-6; CDR3aa: CASSYSYEAFF; CDR3nt: TGTGCCAGCAGTTACTCGTATGAAGCTTTCTTT
j_gene: TRBJ1-5; abundance: NA; d_gene: NA; v_gene: TRBV2; CDR3aa: CASGRLSSNQPQHF; CDR3nt: TGTGCCAGCGGCAGACTATCAAGCAATCAGCCCCAGCATTTT
j_gene: TRBJ1-6; abundance: NA; d_gene: TRBD1; v_gene: TRBV10-3; CDR3aa: CAITSGQGDSPLHF; CDR3nt: TGTGCCATCACCTCGGGACAGGGTGATTCACCCCTCCACTTT
j_gene: TRBJ1-3; abundance: once; d_gene: NA; v_gene: TRBV5-4; CDR3aa: CASSLQTLNSGNTIYF; CDR3nt: TGTGCCAGCAGCTTACAAACACTAAACTCTGGAAACACCATATATTTT
j_gene: TRBJ1-1; abundance: NA; d_gene: TRBD1; v_gene: TRBV5-1; CDR3aa: CASRPGTGLTEAFF; CDR3nt: TGCGCCAGCAGGCCCGGGACAGGGTTGACTGAAGCTTTCTTT
j_gene: TRBJ1-1; abundance: once; d_gene: NA; v_gene: TRBV10-1; CDR3aa: CAITSGGDTEAFF; CDR3nt: TGCGCCATCACGAGTGGGGGGGACACTGAAGCTTTCTTT